This T cell receptor (beta chain) was sequenced during a study of monozygotic twins with inflammatory bowel disease. Findings of the study overall: It was observed that concordant and discordant twins did not differ in repertoire similarity, possibly given limited power. Patient-to-patient differences in immunosuppressive treatment may have added variability to the repertoires.

This CDR3 has 14 residues. Per the germline V gene, CDR1 is SNHLY and CDR2 is FYNNEI. Through template switching, UMIs that included a 6-nucleotide sample barcode were added. Following a re-call of the 5' RACE reads, TCRdb has one entry per CDR3 protein and lacks DNA. The sample shows roughly 150,000 distinct CDR3 sequences, and approximately 2.8% sits with its ten largest clones. A note on this clonotype: What it binds is unknown.

The gene calls are TRBV2 and TRBJ2-2; TCRdb names TRBD1, which stays unverified in the absence of DNA. The receptor was isolated from a human donor with ulcerative colitis or Crohn's disease, or a healthy co-twin of an affected twin (not recorded which). Sequencing was performed on blood. Here the CDR3 reads CASKSTGGTGELFF.